A selection of T cell receptor beta chains follows, all from one sample in a study of blood T cell repertoires in COVID-19. TCRdb's copy holds only in-frame clones and misses some; the assay was immunoSEQ multiplex PCR. This sample has roughly 300,000 clones, with about 85% found just once. The sequencing input was PBMCs or T cells enriched from blood (not recorded which). The receptors stem from a woman between 50 and 59 years old who had recovered from COVID-19. CDR3s include the opening cysteine and the closing phenylalanine or tryptophan. D genes are given only for firm matches. Clone sizes are given selectively: once, few, many, or a class where the clone is expanded.

abundance: .; d_gene: TRBD1; v_gene: TRBV12-3/TRBV12-4; j_gene: TRBJ2-5; CDR3aa: CASSLEQGETQYF; CDR3nt: TGTGCCAGCAGTTTGGAACAGGGGGAGACCCAGTACTTC
abundance: once; d_gene: .; v_gene: TRBV11-2; j_gene: TRBJ2-5; CDR3aa: CASSPGRIETQYF; CDR3nt: TGTGCCAGCAGCCCAGGAAGGATAGAGACCCAGTACTTC
abundance: .; d_gene: .; v_gene: TRBV18; j_gene: TRBJ1-1; CDR3aa: CASSRVMNTEAFF; CDR3nt: TGTGCCAGCTCCCGGGTTATGAACACTGAAGCTTTCTTT
abundance: .; d_gene: TRBD1; v_gene: TRBV7-9; j_gene: TRBJ1-4; CDR3aa: CASSPDGTGATLTEKLFF; CDR3nt: TGTGCCAGCAGCCCCGATGGGACAGGGGCAACTTTGACTGAAAAACTGTTTTTT
abundance: .; d_gene: TRBD2; v_gene: TRBV4-2; j_gene: TRBJ2-6; CDR3aa: CASSPRETGANVLTF; CDR3nt: TGTGCCAGCAGCCCGCGGGAGACTGGGGCCAACGTCCTGACTTTC
abundance: .; d_gene: TRBD1; v_gene: TRBV19; j_gene: TRBJ1-3; CDR3aa: CASSIRGPDNTIYF; CDR3nt: TGTGCCAGTAGTATCAGGGGGCCGGACAACACCATATATTTT
abundance: .; d_gene: .; v_gene: TRBV5-4; j_gene: TRBJ2-1; CDR3aa: CASSLGLEQFF; CDR3nt: TGTGCCAGCAGCTTGGGACTAGAGCAGTTCTTC
abundance: .; d_gene: TRBD1; v_gene: TRBV11-2; j_gene: TRBJ1-5; CDR3aa: CASSLVAGGRNQPQHF; CDR3nt: TGTGCCAGCAGCTTAGTGGCAGGGGGACGCAATCAGCCCCAGCATTTT
abundance: .; d_gene: .; v_gene: TRBV7-2; j_gene: TRBJ2-7; CDR3aa: CASGARFEQYF; CDR3nt: TGTGCCAGCGGCGCTAGGTTCGAGCAGTACTTC
abundance: .; d_gene: TRBD1; v_gene: TRBV19; j_gene: TRBJ1-4; CDR3aa: CASSSRQGMGKLFF; CDR3nt: TGTGCCAGTAGTAGCCGACAGGGTATGGGAAAACTGTTTTTT
abundance: .; d_gene: .; v_gene: TRBV10-1; j_gene: TRBJ2-3; CDR3aa: CASSAGLFSTDTQYF; CDR3nt: TGCGCCAGCAGTGCGGGACTTTTTAGCACAGATACGCAGTATTTT
abundance: .; d_gene: TRBD1; v_gene: TRBV19; j_gene: TRBJ1-1; CDR3aa: CASSSAGTGANTEAFF; CDR3nt: TGTGCCAGTAGTTCCGCCGGGACAGGGGCTAACACTGAAGCTTTCTTT
abundance: .; d_gene: .; v_gene: TRBV7-9; j_gene: TRBJ1-2; CDR3aa: CASSSGQYGYTF; CDR3nt: TGTGCCAGCAGCTCGGGACAATATGGCTACACCTTC
abundance: .; d_gene: .; v_gene: TRBV30; j_gene: TRBJ1-5; CDR3aa: CAWSTGRHQPQHF; CDR3nt: TGTGCCTGGAGTACAGGGCGCCATCAGCCCCAGCATTTT
abundance: .; d_gene: .; v_gene: TRBV3-1/TRBV3-2; j_gene: TRBJ1-6; CDR3aa: CASSPPGRNSPLHF; CDR3nt: TGTGCCAGCAGCCCGCCTGGTCGGAATTCACCCCTCCACTTT
abundance: once; d_gene: TRBD1; v_gene: TRBV18; j_gene: TRBJ1-5; CDR3aa: CASSLARDRANQPQHF; CDR3nt: TGTGCCAGCTCACTTGCCCGGGACAGGGCCAATCAGCCCCAGCATTTT
abundance: .; d_gene: .; v_gene: TRBV28; j_gene: TRBJ1-2; CDR3aa: CASSVNYGYTF; CDR3nt: TGTGCCAGCAGCGTTAACTATGGCTACACCTTC